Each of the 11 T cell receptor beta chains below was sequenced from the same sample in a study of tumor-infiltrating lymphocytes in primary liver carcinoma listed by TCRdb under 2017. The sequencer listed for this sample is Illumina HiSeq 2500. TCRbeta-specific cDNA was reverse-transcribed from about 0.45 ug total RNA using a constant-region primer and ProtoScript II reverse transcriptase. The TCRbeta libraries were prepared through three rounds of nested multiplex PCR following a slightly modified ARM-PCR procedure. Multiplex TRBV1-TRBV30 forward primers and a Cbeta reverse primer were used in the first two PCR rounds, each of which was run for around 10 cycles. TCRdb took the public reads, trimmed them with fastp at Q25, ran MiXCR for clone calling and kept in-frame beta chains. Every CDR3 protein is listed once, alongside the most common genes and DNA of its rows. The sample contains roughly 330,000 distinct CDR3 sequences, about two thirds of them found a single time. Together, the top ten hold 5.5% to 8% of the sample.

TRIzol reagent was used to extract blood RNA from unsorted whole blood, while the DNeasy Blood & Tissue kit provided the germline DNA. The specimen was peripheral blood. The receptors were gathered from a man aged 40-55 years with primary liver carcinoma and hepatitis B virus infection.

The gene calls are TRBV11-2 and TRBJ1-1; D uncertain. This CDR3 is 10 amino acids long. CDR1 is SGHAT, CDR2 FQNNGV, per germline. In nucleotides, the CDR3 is TGTACTAGCAAACATAGAGAAACTTTCTTT. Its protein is CTSKHRETFF.

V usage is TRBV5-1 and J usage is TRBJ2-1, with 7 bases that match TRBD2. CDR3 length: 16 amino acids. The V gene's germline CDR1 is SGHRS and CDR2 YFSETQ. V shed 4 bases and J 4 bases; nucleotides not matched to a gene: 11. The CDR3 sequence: CASSPRGEGGYNEQFF. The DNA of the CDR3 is TGCGCCAGCAGCCCCCGGGGGGAGGGTGGATACAATGAGCAGTTCTTC.

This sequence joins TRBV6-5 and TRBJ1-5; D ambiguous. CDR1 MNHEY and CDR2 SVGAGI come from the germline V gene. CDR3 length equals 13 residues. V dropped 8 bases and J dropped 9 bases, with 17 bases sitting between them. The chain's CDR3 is CASPTGIQTPQHF. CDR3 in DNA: TGTGCCAGCCCGACGGGAATACAAACGCCCCAGCATTTT.

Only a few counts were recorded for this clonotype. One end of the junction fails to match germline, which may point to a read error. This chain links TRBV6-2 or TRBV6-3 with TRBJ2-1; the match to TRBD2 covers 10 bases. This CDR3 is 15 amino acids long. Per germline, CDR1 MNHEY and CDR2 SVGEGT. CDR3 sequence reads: CASGYSGRRNNEQFF. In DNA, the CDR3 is TGTGCCAGCGGTTATAGCGGGAGGCGGAACAATGAGCAGTTCTTC.

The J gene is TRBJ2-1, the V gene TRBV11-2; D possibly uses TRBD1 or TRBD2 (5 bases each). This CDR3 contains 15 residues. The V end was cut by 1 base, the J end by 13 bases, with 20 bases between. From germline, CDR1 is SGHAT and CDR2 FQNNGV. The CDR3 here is CASSLAGGSQDTQFF. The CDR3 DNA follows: TGTGCCAGCAGCTTAGCTGGGGGAAGCCAAGATACCCAGTTCTTC.

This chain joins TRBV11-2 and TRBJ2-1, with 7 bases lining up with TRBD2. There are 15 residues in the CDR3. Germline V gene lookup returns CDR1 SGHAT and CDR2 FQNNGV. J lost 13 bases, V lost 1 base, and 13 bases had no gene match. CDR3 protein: CASSLGASGYKDQFF. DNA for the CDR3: TGTGCCAGCAGCTTAGGGGCTAGCGGCTACAAAGATCAGTTCTTC. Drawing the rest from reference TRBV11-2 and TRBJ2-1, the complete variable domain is EAGVAQSPRYKIIEKRQSVAFWCNPISGHATLYWYQQILGQGPKLLIQFQNNGVVDDSQLPKDRFSAERLKGVDSTLKIQPAKLEDSAVYLCASSLGASGYKDQFFGPGTRLTVL.

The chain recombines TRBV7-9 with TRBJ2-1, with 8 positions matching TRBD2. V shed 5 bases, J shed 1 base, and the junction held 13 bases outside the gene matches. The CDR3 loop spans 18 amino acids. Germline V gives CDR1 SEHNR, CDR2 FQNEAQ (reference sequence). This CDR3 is CASSGEQGPSGSYNEQFF. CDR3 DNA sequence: TGTGCCAGCAGCGGAGAACAGGGACCTAGCGGGTCCTACAATGAGCAGTTCTTC.

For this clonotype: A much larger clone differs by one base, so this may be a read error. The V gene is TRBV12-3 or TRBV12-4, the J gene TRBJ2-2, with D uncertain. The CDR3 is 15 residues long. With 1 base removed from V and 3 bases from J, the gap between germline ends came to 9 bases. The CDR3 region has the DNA TGTGCCAGCAGTTTAGGACACGGGTACACCGGGGAGCTGTTTTTT. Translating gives CASSLGHGYTGELFF.

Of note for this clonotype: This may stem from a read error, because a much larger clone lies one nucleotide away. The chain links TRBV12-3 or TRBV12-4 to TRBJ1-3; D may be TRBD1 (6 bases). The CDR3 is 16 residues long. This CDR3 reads CASGLGGGPVGNTIYF. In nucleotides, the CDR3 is TGTGCCAGCGGTTTAGGGGGAGGGCCGGTGGGAAACACCATATATTTT.

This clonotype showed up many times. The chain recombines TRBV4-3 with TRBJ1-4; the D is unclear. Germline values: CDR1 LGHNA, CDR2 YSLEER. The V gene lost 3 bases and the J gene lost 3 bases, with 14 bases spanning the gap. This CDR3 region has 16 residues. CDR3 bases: TGCGCCAGCAGCCAGGGAGCGACACCCTCTAATGAAAAACTGTTTTTT. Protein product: CASSQGATPSNEKLFF.

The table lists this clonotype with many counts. Here the CDR3 reads CASSLRTGGADNEQFF. The CDR3 DNA reads TGTGCCAGCAGTTTAAGGACAGGGGGCGCGGACAATGAGCAGTTCTTC. The rearrangement joins TRBV6-5 to TRBJ2-1; 11 bases align to TRBD1. With 4 bases clipped from V and 5 bases from J, the junction kept 7 bases outside the gene matches. The CDR3 contains 16 residues. CDR1 and CDR2 (germline): MNHEY, SVGAGI.